The present T cell receptor (beta chain) was sequenced within a study of blood T cell repertoires in COVID-19. Looking at the study overall: Acute-phase and convalescent COVID-19 samples originated in the United States, Italy and Spain. Sample material is recorded as cDNA or gDNA derived from T cells, B-cell-depleted T cells, or PBMCs.

Authors' methods: Scientists estimated how many nucleated cells there were by amplifying reference gene primers. Repertoires were generated with immunoSEQ multiplex PCR, while TCRdb's copy carries only in-frame clones and drops some. For V, J and clone size, that table is used; D and trimming come from the DNA. Of 300,000 to 450,000 clones listed, roughly 86% are singletons. J was trimmed by 6 bases and V by 3 bases; bases with no gene match: 14. Germline V CDR1 and CDR2: LNHDA, SQIVND (reference sequence). CDR3 length: 17 residues. The TCR was taken from a human donor in a cohort sampled during active COVID-19. Sequencing was performed on peripheral blood. V and J are TRBV19 and TRBJ2-7, with TRBD2 matching over 10 bases. This CDR3 is CASSIGAGTSVLSEQYF. In nucleotides, the CDR3 is TGTGCCAGTAGTATTGGGGCCGGGACTAGCGTCCTTTCCGAGCAGTACTTC.